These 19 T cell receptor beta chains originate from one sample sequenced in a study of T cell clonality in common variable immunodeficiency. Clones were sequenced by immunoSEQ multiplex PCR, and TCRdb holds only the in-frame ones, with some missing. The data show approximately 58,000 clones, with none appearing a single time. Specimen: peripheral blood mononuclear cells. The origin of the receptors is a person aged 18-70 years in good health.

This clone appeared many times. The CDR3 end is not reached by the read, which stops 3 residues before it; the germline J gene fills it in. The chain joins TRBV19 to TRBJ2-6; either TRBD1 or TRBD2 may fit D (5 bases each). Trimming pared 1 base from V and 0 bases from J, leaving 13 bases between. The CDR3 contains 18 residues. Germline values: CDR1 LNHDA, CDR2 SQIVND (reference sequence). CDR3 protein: CASSIGWRGVSGANVLTF. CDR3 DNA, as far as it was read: TGTGCCAGTAGTATAGGTTGGAGAGGGGTCTCTGGGGCCAACGTC. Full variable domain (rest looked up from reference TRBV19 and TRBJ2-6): DGGITQSPKYLFRKEGQNVTLSCEQNLNHDAMYWYRQDPGQGLRLIYYSQIVNDFQKGDIAEGYSVSREKKESFPLTVTSAQKNPTAFYLCASSIGWRGVSGANVLTFGAGSRLTVL.

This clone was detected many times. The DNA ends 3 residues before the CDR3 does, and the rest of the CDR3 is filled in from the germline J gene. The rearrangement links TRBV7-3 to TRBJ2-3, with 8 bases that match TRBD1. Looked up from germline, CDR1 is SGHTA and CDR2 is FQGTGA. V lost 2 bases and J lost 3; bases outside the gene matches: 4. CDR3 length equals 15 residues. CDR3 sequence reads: CASSLQGAVTDTQYF. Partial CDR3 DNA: TGTGCCAGCAGCTTACAGGGGGCAGTAACAGATACG.

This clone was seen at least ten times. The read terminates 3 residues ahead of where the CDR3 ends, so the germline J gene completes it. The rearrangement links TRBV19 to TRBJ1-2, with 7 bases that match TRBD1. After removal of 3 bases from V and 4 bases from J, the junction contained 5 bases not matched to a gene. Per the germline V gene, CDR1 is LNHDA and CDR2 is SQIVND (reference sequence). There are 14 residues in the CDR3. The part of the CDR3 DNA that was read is TGTGCCAGTAGTATCGACAGGGAGGCCTATGGC. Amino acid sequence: CASSIDREAYG. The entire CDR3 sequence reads CASSIDREAYGYTF.

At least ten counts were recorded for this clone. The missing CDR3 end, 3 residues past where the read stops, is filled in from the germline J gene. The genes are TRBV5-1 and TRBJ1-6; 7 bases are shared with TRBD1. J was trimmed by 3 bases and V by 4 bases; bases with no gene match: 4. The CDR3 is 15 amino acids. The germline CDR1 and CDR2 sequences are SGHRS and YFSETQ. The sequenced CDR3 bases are TGCGCCAGCAGCGAAGGGACAGTCTATAATTCACCC. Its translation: CASSEGTVYNSP. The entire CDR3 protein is CASSEGTVYNSPLHF.

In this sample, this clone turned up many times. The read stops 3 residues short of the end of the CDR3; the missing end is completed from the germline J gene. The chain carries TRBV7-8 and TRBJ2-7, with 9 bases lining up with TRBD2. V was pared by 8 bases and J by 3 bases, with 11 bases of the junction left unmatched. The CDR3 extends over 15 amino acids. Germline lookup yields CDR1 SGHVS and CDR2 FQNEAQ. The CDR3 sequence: CASANAAGGFYEQYF. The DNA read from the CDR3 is TGTGCCAGCGCGAATGCGGCGGGAGGGTTCTACGAG.

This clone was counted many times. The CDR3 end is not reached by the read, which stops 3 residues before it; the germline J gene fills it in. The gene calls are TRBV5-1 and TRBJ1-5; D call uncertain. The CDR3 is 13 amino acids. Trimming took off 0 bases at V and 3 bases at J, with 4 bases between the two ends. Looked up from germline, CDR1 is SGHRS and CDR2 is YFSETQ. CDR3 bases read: TGCGCCAGCAGCTTGGACACCAATCAGCCC. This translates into CASSLDTNQP. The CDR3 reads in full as CASSLDTNQPQHF.

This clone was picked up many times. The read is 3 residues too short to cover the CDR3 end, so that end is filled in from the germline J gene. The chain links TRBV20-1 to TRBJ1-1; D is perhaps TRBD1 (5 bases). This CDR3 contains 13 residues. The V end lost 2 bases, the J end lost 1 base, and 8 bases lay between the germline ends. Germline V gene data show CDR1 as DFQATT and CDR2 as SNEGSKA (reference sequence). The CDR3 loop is CSARRQTNTEAFF. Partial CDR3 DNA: TGCAGTGCTAGACGACAGACGAACACTGAA.

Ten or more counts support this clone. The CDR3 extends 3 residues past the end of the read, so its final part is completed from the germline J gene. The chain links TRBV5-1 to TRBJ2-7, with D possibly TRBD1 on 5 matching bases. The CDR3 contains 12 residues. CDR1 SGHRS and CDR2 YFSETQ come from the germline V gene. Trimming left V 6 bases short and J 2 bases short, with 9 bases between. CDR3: CASNGAAYEQYF. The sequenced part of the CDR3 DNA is TGCGCCAGCAATGGGGCCGCCTACGAG.

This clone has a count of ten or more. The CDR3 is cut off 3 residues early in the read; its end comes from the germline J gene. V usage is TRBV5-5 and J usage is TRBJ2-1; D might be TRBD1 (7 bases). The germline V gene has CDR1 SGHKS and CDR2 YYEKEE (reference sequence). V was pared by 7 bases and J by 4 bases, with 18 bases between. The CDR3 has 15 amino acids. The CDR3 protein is CASVMRDSLYNEQFF. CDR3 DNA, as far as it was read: TGTGCCAGCGTTATGCGGGACAGTCTTTACAATGAG.

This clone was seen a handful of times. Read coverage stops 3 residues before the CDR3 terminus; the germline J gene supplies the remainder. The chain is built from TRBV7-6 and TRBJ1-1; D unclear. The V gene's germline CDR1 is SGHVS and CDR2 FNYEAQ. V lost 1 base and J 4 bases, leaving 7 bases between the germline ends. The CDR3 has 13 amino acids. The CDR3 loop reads CASSLDTSTEAFF. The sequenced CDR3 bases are TGTGCCAGCAGCTTAGATACCAGCACTGAA.

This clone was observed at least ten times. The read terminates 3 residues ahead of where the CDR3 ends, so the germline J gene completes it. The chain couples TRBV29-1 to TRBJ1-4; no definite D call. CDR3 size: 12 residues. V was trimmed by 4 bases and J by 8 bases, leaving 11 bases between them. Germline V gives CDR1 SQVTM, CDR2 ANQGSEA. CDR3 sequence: CSVAGVGEKLFF. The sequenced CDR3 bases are TGCAGCGTTGCCGGGGTAGGGGAAAAA.

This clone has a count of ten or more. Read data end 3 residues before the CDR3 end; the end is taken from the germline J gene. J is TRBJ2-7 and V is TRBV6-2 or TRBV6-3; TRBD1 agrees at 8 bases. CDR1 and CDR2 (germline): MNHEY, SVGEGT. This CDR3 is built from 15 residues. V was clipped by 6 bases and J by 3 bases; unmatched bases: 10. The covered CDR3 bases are TGTGCCAGCAGGTCTCCAGGGGGCCCTTACTACGAG. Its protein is CASRSPGGPYYE. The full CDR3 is CASRSPGGPYYEQYF.

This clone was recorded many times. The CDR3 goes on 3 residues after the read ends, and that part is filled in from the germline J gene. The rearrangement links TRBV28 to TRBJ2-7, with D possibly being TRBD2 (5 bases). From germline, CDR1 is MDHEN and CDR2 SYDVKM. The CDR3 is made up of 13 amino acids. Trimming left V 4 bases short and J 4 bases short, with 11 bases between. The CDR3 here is CASSYSGPYEQYF. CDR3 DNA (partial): TGTGCCAGCAGTTACAGCGGACCGTACGAG.

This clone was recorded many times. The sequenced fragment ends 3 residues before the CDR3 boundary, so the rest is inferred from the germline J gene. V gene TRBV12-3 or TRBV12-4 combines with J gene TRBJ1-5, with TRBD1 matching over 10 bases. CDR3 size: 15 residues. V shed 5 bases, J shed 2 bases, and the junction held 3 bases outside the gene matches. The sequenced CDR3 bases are TGTGCCAGCAGTCCCGGGACAGGGGGCAATCAGCCC. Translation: CASSPGTGGNQP. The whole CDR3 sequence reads CASSPGTGGNQPQHF.

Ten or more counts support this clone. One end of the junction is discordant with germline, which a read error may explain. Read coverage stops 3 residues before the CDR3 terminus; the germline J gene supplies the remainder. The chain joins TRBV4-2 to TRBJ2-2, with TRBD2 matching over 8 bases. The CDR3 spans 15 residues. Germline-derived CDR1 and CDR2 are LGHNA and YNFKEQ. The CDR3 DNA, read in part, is TGCGCCAGCAGCCAATCCGGGACTAGAGGCGGGGAG. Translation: CASSQSGTRGGE. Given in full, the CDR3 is CASSQSGTRGGELFF.

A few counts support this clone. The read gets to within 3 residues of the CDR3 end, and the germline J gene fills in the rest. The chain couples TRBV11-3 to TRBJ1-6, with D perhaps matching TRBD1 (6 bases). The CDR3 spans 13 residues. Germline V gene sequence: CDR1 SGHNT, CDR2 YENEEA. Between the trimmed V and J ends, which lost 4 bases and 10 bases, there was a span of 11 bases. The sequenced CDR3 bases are TGTGCCAGCAGCTCGGGGGGGCGATCACCC. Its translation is CASSSGGRSP. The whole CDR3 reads CASSSGGRSPLHF. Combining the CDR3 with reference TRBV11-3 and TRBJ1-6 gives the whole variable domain EAGVVQSPRYKIIEKKQPVAFWCNPISGHNTLYWYLQNLGQGPELLIRYENEEAVDDSQLPKDRFSAERLKGVDSTLKIQPAELGDSAVYLCASSSGGRSPLHFGNGTRLTVT.

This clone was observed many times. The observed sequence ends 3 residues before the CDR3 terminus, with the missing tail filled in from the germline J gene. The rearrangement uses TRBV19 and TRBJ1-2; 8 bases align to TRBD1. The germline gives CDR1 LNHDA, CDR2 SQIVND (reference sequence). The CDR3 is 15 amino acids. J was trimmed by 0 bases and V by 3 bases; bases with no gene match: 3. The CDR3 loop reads CASSIGTGANYGYTF. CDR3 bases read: TGTGCCAGTAGTATCGGGACAGGTGCTAACTATGGC.

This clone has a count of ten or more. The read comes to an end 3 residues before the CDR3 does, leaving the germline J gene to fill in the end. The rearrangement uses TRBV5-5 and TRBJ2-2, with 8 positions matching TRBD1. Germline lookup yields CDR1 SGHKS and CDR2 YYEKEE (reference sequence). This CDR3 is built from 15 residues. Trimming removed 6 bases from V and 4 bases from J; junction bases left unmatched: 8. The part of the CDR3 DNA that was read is TGTGCCAGCACCCGTGGACAGGGTCTCACCGGGGAG. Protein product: CASTRGQGLTGE. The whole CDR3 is CASTRGQGLTGELFF.

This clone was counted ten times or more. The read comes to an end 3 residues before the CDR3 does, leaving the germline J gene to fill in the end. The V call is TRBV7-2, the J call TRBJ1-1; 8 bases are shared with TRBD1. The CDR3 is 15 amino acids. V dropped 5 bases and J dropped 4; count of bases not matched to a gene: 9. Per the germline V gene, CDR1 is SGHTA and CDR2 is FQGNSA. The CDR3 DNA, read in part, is TGTGCCAGCAGCCTCGTTGGACAGGGCGGCACTGAA. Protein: CASSLVGQGGTE. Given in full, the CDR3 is CASSLVGQGGTEAFF.